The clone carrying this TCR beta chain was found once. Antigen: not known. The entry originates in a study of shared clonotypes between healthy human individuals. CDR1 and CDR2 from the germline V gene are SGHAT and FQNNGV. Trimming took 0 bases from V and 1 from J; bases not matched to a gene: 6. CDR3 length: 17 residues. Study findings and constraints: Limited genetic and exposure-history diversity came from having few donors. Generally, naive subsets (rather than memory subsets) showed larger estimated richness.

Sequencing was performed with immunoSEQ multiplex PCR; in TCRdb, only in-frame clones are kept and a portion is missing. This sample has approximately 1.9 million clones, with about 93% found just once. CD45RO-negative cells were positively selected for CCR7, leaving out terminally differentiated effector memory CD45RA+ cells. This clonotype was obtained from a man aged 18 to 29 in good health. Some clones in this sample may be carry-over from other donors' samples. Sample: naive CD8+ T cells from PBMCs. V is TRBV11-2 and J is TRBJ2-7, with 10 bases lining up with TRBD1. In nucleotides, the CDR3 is TGTGCCAGCAGCTTAGAAGGGACAGGGGTTCTATCCTACGAGCAGTACTTC. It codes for CASSLEGTGVLSYEQYF.